Listed below are T cell receptor beta chains from one sample, sequenced in a study of T-cell reconstitution after alpha-beta-depleted transplantation in children. TCRdb analysed the PCR reads with MiXCR anew, one entry per CDR3 protein. The table includes 200,000 to 250,000 distinct CDR3 sequences, roughly 9% detected once. The source material was PBMCs from the stem cell graft donor, sampled from the stem cell graft. The receptors stem from a human donor who donated a stem cell graft to a child with acute lymphoblastic leukemia. Both conserved end residues are part of each CDR3. Each record gives: D gene, J gene, V gene, clone size, CDR3 DNA, CDR3 protein. A D gene is named only where the DNA matches it firmly. Not all rows give a size; the values are once, few, many and, for expanded clones, a class.

D gene: TRBD2
J gene: TRBJ2-1
V gene: TRBV10-3
clone size: few
CDR3 DNA: TGTGCCATCAGGGGGACTAGCGGCCAGGGTTACAATGAGCAGTTCTTC
CDR3 protein: CAIRGTSGQGYNEQFF

D gene: .
J gene: TRBJ1-1
V gene: TRBV5-1
clone size: few
CDR3 DNA: TGCGCCAGCAGCTTGGGCTTAGGGGCCGGGTCCACTGAAGCTTTCTTT
CDR3 protein: CASSLGLGAGSTEAFF

D gene: .
J gene: TRBJ2-2
V gene: TRBV20-1
clone size: many
CDR3 DNA: TGCAGTGCTAGAGGTCCCCGGGGGGCGGCCGTCGGGGAGCTGTTTTTT
CDR3 protein: CSARGPRGAAVGELFF

D gene: .
J gene: TRBJ2-7
V gene: TRBV10-2
clone size: .
CDR3 DNA: TGCGCCAGCAGCGTGAGGGCCAACTACGAGCAGTACTTC
CDR3 protein: CASSVRANYEQYF

D gene: .
J gene: TRBJ2-1
V gene: TRBV27
clone size: .
CDR3 DNA: TGTGCCAGCAGACAGGGAAGGCGCAATGAGCAGTTCTTC
CDR3 protein: CASRQGRRNEQFF

D gene: .
J gene: TRBJ1-2
V gene: TRBV25-1
clone size: few
CDR3 DNA: TGTGCCAGCAGTGAGATCCAGGGTGGCTATGGCTACACCTTC
CDR3 protein: CASSEIQGGYGYTF

D gene: .
J gene: TRBJ2-7
V gene: TRBV7-2
clone size: .
CDR3 DNA: TGTGCCAGCAGGATCGCCGGGGCGGAGAGTTCCTACGAGCAGTACTTC
CDR3 protein: CASRIAGAESSYEQYF

D gene: .
J gene: TRBJ1-5
V gene: TRBV12-3/TRBV12-4
clone size: few
CDR3 DNA: TGTGCCAGCAGTTGGGACGCCGATCAGCCCCAGCATTTT
CDR3 protein: CASSWDADQPQHF

D gene: .
J gene: TRBJ2-2
V gene: TRBV12-3/TRBV12-4
clone size: .
CDR3 DNA: TGTGCCAGCAGGCAGGGTTGGACCGGGGAGCTGTTTTTT
CDR3 protein: CASRQGWTGELFF

D gene: .
J gene: TRBJ2-7
V gene: TRBV3-1
clone size: .
CDR3 DNA: TGTGCCAGCAGCCCTAGTAGTCCCTACGAGCAGTACTTC
CDR3 protein: CASSPSSPYEQYF

D gene: TRBD2
J gene: TRBJ2-1
V gene: TRBV20-1
clone size: .
CDR3 DNA: TGCAGTGCTAGAGTGGCTAGCGGGGACCCAAGGGTTCAGCCATACAATGAGCAGTTCTTC
CDR3 protein: CSARVASGDPRVQPYNEQFF

D gene: .
J gene: TRBJ1-5
V gene: TRBV15
clone size: many
CDR3 DNA: TGTGCCACCAGCGTCCCGGGAGTCCAGCCCCAGCATTTT
CDR3 protein: CATSVPGVQPQHF

D gene: .
J gene: TRBJ2-3
V gene: TRBV20-1
clone size: many
CDR3 DNA: TGCAGTGCTAAGAGGATGATCCCATCTAGCACAGATACGCAGTATTTT
CDR3 protein: CSAKRMIPSSTDTQYF

D gene: .
J gene: TRBJ2-5
V gene: TRBV5-1
clone size: .
CDR3 DNA: TGCGCCAGCAGAAGTCCAGGGACAGAGACCCAGTACTTC
CDR3 protein: CASRSPGTETQYF

D gene: TRBD1
J gene: TRBJ2-2
V gene: TRBV6-1
clone size: .
CDR3 DNA: TGTGCCAGCAGGGAGACAGGGGGCACCGGGGGGCTGTTTTTT
CDR3 protein: CASRETGGTGGLFF

D gene: .
J gene: TRBJ1-1
V gene: TRBV7-9
clone size: .
CDR3 DNA: TGTGCCAGCAGCTTCAACGGGAACACTGAAGCTTTCTTT
CDR3 protein: CASSFNGNTEAFF

D gene: .
J gene: TRBJ2-1
V gene: TRBV7-6
clone size: .
CDR3 DNA: TGTGCCAGCAGCTTAGTAGGCCAGGGCCACTACAATGAGCAGTTCTTC
CDR3 protein: CASSLVGQGHYNEQFF

D gene: .
J gene: TRBJ1-2
V gene: TRBV19
clone size: few
CDR3 DNA: TGTGCCAGTAACCCCCCGACGGGGTGGTATGGCTACACCTTC
CDR3 protein: CASNPPTGWYGYTF

D gene: .
J gene: TRBJ1-2
V gene: TRBV18
clone size: few
CDR3 DNA: TGTGCCAGCTCACCCGGGGGGCAGTCCTATGGCTACACCTTC
CDR3 protein: CASSPGGQSYGYTF

D gene: TRBD1
J gene: TRBJ1-2
V gene: TRBV12-3/TRBV12-4
clone size: many
CDR3 DNA: TGTGCCAGCAGTTTAGAAGGGACAGCTCTATATGGCTACACCTTC
CDR3 protein: CASSLEGTALYGYTF

D gene: .
J gene: TRBJ1-1
V gene: TRBV19
clone size: .
CDR3 DNA: TGTGCCAGTAGTGCACAGGTAACGGGAGCTTTCTTT
CDR3 protein: CASSAQVTGAFF

D gene: .
J gene: TRBJ2-1
V gene: TRBV4-2
clone size: few
CDR3 DNA: TGTGCCAGCAGCCGCGACCCTGCCGGTTACACCTACAATGAGCAGTTCTTC
CDR3 protein: CASSRDPAGYTYNEQFF

D gene: TRBD1
J gene: TRBJ2-7
V gene: TRBV10-2
clone size: .
CDR3 DNA: TGCGCCAGCAGTATTCCGGGACAGGGGATATGGGAGCAGTACTTC
CDR3 protein: CASSIPGQGIWEQYF

D gene: .
J gene: TRBJ2-6
V gene: TRBV25-1
clone size: many
CDR3 DNA: TGTGCCAGCAGTGAATATGGGGGGGCGCCCGGGGCCAACGTCCTGACTTTC
CDR3 protein: CASSEYGGAPGANVLTF

D gene: TRBD2
J gene: TRBJ2-3
V gene: TRBV15
clone size: many
CDR3 DNA: TGTGCCACCAGCAGTCTAGCGGGGGGTTTCACAGATACGCAGTATTTT
CDR3 protein: CATSSLAGGFTDTQYF

D gene: TRBD2
J gene: TRBJ2-3
V gene: TRBV6-2/TRBV6-3
clone size: many
CDR3 DNA: TGTGCCAGCAGTTATGGGACTAGTCTAGCGGATACGCAGTATTTT
CDR3 protein: CASSYGTSLADTQYF

D gene: TRBD1
J gene: TRBJ2-5
V gene: TRBV3-1
clone size: many
CDR3 DNA: TGTGCCAGCAGCCATTCCGGACAGGGCCAAGAGACCCAGTACTTC
CDR3 protein: CASSHSGQGQETQYF

D gene: TRBD1
J gene: TRBJ2-7
V gene: TRBV29-1
clone size: few
CDR3 DNA: TGCAGCGTCACCGGGACAGGGGATTACGAGCAGTACTTC
CDR3 protein: CSVTGTGDYEQYF

D gene: .
J gene: TRBJ1-5
V gene: TRBV19
clone size: .
CDR3 DNA: TGTGCCAGTAGTATAGTACGGGTATTGAGCAATCAGCCCCAGCATTTT
CDR3 protein: CASSIVRVLSNQPQHF

D gene: TRBD1
J gene: TRBJ1-1
V gene: TRBV10-3
clone size: many
CDR3 DNA: TGTGCCATCAGCCGACAGGCTCAGGGGGACACTGAAGCTTTCTTT
CDR3 protein: CAISRQAQGDTEAFF

D gene: TRBD1
J gene: TRBJ2-7
V gene: TRBV7-9
clone size: few
CDR3 DNA: TGTGCCAGCAGTTATCCGGGACAGGGTATATACGAGCAGTACTTC
CDR3 protein: CASSYPGQGIYEQYF

D gene: .
J gene: TRBJ2-4
V gene: TRBV11-2
clone size: few
CDR3 DNA: TGTGCCAGCAGCTCCCTAAGGGCGGGAAACATTCAGTACTTC
CDR3 protein: CASSSLRAGNIQYF

D gene: .
J gene: TRBJ2-1
V gene: TRBV7-9
clone size: many
CDR3 DNA: TGTGCCAGCAGCCCCGGGCTTAGGTTGTTCAGTAACAATGAGCAGTTCTTC
CDR3 protein: CASSPGLRLFSNNEQFF

D gene: .
J gene: TRBJ2-1
V gene: TRBV29-1
clone size: many
CDR3 DNA: TGCAGCGTAGAGACCCCCATGACGAGCTCCTACAATGAGCAGTTCTTC
CDR3 protein: CSVETPMTSSYNEQFF

D gene: .
J gene: TRBJ1-2
V gene: TRBV25-1
clone size: many
CDR3 DNA: TGTGCCAGCAGTAGTAGGGATAACTATGGCTACACCTTC
CDR3 protein: CASSSRDNYGYTF

D gene: .
J gene: TRBJ2-4
V gene: TRBV4-2
clone size: many
CDR3 DNA: TGTGCCAGCAGCCAAGAAGGGGATAGGGAAAACATTCAGTACTTC
CDR3 protein: CASSQEGDRENIQYF

D gene: TRBD1
J gene: TRBJ1-5
V gene: TRBV4-1
clone size: few
CDR3 DNA: TGCGCCAGCAGCCTAAAGGACAGGGACGATCAGCCCCAGCATTTT
CDR3 protein: CASSLKDRDDQPQHF

D gene: .
J gene: TRBJ2-5
V gene: TRBV5-1
clone size: many
CDR3 DNA: TGCGCCAGCAGCTTGTCGACCGAGACCCAGTACTTC
CDR3 protein: CASSLSTETQYF

D gene: .
J gene: TRBJ2-7
V gene: TRBV20-1
clone size: many
CDR3 DNA: TGCAGTGCTAGAGGCAGGGGCAGAGGGGAGCAGTACTTC
CDR3 protein: CSARGRGRGEQYF

D gene: .
J gene: TRBJ1-2
V gene: TRBV27
clone size: many
CDR3 DNA: TGTGCCAGCAGTTTATATCCCCGGACAGTTTACTATGGCTACACCTTC
CDR3 protein: CASSLYPRTVYYGYTF

D gene: .
J gene: TRBJ2-1
V gene: TRBV11-2
clone size: .
CDR3 DNA: TGTGCCAGCAGCCCCGTATGGGGGCTTGTCGATGAGCAGTTCTTC
CDR3 protein: CASSPVWGLVDEQFF

D gene: .
J gene: TRBJ1-1
V gene: TRBV5-1
clone size: many
CDR3 DNA: TGCGCCAGCAGCTTGGCTACAGGCCCTGAAGCTTTCTTT
CDR3 protein: CASSLATGPEAFF

D gene: TRBD1
J gene: TRBJ2-7
V gene: TRBV6-2/TRBV6-3
clone size: .
CDR3 DNA: TGTGCCAGCAAATCGATGGGGACAGGCTACGAGCAGTACTTC
CDR3 protein: CASKSMGTGYEQYF

D gene: .
J gene: TRBJ2-5
V gene: TRBV29-1
clone size: many
CDR3 DNA: TGCAGCGTTGTTGCTAGGTTACAAGAGACCCAGTACTTC
CDR3 protein: CSVVARLQETQYF

D gene: .
J gene: TRBJ2-1
V gene: TRBV2
clone size: few
CDR3 DNA: TGTGCCAGCAGTGAAGGTAGCGCCTTTAGCTCCTACAATGAGCAGTTCTTC
CDR3 protein: CASSEGSAFSSYNEQFF

D gene: .
J gene: TRBJ1-1
V gene: TRBV3-1
clone size: .
CDR3 DNA: TGTGCCAGCAGCCAGAGCCAGGGAGGGAACACTGAAGCTTTCTTT
CDR3 protein: CASSQSQGGNTEAFF

D gene: .
J gene: TRBJ2-7
V gene: TRBV19
clone size: many
CDR3 DNA: TGTGCCAGTAGTATTGCCCAGGAGGCTACCCACGAGCAGTACTTC
CDR3 protein: CASSIAQEATHEQYF

D gene: .
J gene: TRBJ1-1
V gene: TRBV6-5
clone size: many
CDR3 DNA: TGTGCCAGCAGTTATCGTCACCTGAACACTGAAGCTTTCTTT
CDR3 protein: CASSYRHLNTEAFF

D gene: .
J gene: TRBJ1-4
V gene: TRBV6-5
clone size: .
CDR3 DNA: TGTGCCAGCAGCCGAGCTACGTCAGCTGCAACTAATGAAAAACTGTTTTTT
CDR3 protein: CASSRATSAATNEKLFF

D gene: .
J gene: TRBJ2-7
V gene: TRBV7-9
clone size: .
CDR3 DNA: TGTGCCAGCAGCCCCAGCGAGGGGCAACACGAGCAGTACTTC
CDR3 protein: CASSPSEGQHEQYF

D gene: .
J gene: TRBJ1-5
V gene: TRBV5-1
clone size: many
CDR3 DNA: TGCGCCAGCAGCCGATTGGGAGGGGATCAGCCCCAGCATTTT
CDR3 protein: CASSRLGGDQPQHF

D gene: .
J gene: TRBJ1-5
V gene: TRBV24-1
clone size: .
CDR3 DNA: TGTGCCATCAGTGACCGCCAGACAACAGAGCCCCAGCATTTT
CDR3 protein: CAISDRQTTEPQHF

D gene: .
J gene: TRBJ2-7
V gene: TRBV25-1
clone size: many
CDR3 DNA: TGTGCCAGCAGTGAATGGAAGGGCTCCTACGAGCAGTACTTC
CDR3 protein: CASSEWKGSYEQYF

D gene: TRBD1
J gene: TRBJ2-3
V gene: TRBV10-2
clone size: many
CDR3 DNA: TGCGCCAGCAGTGAAAGACAGGGGGCCACAGATACGCAGTATTTT
CDR3 protein: CASSERQGATDTQYF

D gene: .
J gene: TRBJ1-3
V gene: TRBV15
clone size: .
CDR3 DNA: TGTGCCACCAGCAGAGATCCCTGGACTCCTGGAAACACCATATATTTT
CDR3 protein: CATSRDPWTPGNTIYF

D gene: .
J gene: TRBJ2-1
V gene: TRBV6-4
clone size: many
CDR3 DNA: TGTGCCAGCAGCCAGGGGACGAACAATGAGCAGTTCTTC
CDR3 protein: CASSQGTNNEQFF

D gene: TRBD2
J gene: TRBJ2-2
V gene: TRBV4-2
clone size: few
CDR3 DNA: TGTGCCAGCAGCCAAGAAGGGAGTAGCGGGGACGGGGAGCTGTTTTTT
CDR3 protein: CASSQEGSSGDGELFF

D gene: .
J gene: TRBJ1-2
V gene: TRBV11-2
clone size: .
CDR3 DNA: TGTGCCAGCAGCCGCATACCCGGGACGACGTTAGCTAACTATGGCTACACCTTC
CDR3 protein: CASSRIPGTTLANYGYTF

D gene: TRBD1
J gene: TRBJ1-4
V gene: TRBV12-3/TRBV12-4
clone size: few
CDR3 DNA: TGTGCCAGTCACAGGGGGACTAATGAAAAACTGTTTTTT
CDR3 protein: CASHRGTNEKLFF

D gene: .
J gene: TRBJ1-6
V gene: TRBV27
clone size: many
CDR3 DNA: TGTGCCAGCAGTCTGAAGGGACCGACCTATAATTCACCCCTCCACTTT
CDR3 protein: CASSLKGPTYNSPLHF